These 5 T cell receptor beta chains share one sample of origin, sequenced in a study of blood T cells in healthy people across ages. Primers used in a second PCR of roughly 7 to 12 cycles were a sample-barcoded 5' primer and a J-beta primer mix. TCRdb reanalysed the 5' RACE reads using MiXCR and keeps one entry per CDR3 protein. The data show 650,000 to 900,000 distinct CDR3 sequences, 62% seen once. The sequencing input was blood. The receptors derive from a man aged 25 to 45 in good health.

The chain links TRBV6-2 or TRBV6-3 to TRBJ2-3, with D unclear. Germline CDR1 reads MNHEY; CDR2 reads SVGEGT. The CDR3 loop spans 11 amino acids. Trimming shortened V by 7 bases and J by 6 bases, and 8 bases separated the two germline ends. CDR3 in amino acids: CASTAGDTQYF. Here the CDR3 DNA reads TGTGCCAGCACCGCCGGGGATACGCAGTATTTT.

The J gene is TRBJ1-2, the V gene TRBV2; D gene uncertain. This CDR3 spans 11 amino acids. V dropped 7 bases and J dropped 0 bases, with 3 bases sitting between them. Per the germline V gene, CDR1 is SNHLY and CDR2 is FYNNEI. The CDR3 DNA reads TGTGCCAGCACCCCTAACTATGGCTACACCTTC. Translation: CASTPNYGYTF. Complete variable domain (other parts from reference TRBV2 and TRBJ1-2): EPEVTQTPSHQVTQMGQEVILRCVPISNHLYFYWYRQILGQKVEFLVSFYNNEISEKSEIFDDQFSVERPDGSNFTLKIRSTKLEDSAMYFCASTPNYGYTFGSGTRLTVV.

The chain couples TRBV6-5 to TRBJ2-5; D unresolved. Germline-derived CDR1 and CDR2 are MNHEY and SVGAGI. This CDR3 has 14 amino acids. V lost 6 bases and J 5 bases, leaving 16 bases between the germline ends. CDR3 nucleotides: TGTGCCAGCAGGCCCCCGTCGGCTGGTGAGACCCAGTACTTC. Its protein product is CASRPPSAGETQYF.

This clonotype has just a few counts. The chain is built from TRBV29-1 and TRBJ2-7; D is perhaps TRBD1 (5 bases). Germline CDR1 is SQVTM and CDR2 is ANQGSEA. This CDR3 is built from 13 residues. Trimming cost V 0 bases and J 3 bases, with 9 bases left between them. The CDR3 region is CSVEDDRHYEQYF. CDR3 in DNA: TGCAGCGTTGAAGACGACAGACACTACGAGCAGTACTTC.

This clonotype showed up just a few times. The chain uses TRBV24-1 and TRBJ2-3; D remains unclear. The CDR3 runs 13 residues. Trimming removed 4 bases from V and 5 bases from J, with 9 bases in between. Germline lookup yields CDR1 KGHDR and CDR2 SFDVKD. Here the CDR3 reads CATSDSPGDTQYF. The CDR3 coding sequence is TGTGCCACCAGTGACTCCCCGGGAGATACGCAGTATTTT.